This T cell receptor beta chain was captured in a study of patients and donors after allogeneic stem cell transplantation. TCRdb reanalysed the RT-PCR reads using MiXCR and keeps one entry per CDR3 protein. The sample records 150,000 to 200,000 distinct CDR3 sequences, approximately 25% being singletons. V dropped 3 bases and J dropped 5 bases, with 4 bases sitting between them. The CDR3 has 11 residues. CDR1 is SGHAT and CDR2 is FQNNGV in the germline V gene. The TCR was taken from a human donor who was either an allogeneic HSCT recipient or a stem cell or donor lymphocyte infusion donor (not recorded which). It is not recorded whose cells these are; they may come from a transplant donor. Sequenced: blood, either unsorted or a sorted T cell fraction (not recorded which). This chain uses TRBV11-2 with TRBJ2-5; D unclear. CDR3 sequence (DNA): TGTGCCAGCAGCTTTTCGGAGACCCAGTACTTC. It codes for CASSFSETQYF. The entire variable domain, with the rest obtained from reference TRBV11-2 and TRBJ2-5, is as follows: EAGVAQSPRYKIIEKRQSVAFWCNPISGHATLYWYQQILGQGPKLLIQFQNNGVVDDSQLPKDRFSAERLKGVDSTLKIQPAKLEDSAVYLCASSFSETQYFGPGTRLLVL.